These T cell receptor beta chains were read from a single sample in a study of long-term antiretroviral therapy in people with HIV. Sequencing used immunoSEQ multiplex PCR; TCRdb keeps in-frame clones, though not all of them. There are 15,000 to 20,000 clones in the sample; around three quarters occur only once, and 6.9% lies in the top ten. The sample in question was unsorted PBMCs, obtained 2.2 years after starting antiretroviral therapy. These receptor sequences come from a man between 45 and 60 years old with HIV. Both conserved end residues are part of each CDR3. The D gene is left open where the match is weak. The size of a clone is reported for some rows only, either as once, few or many, or as a class for expanded clones.

J | V | size | D | CDR3 | DNA
TRBJ1-5 | TRBV18 | . | . | CASSPPGQGNQPQHF | TGTGCCAGCTCACCACCCGGGCAAGGGAATCAGCCCCAGCATTTT
TRBJ2-5 | TRBV7-2 | . | . | CASRSGVGETQYF | TGTGCCAGCAGGTCAGGGGTAGGAGAGACCCAGTACTTC
TRBJ1-4 | TRBV19 | . | . | CASTAYSGLGGEKLFF | TGTGCCAGTACCGCATATTCGGGCCTGGGAGGGGAAAAACTGTTTTTT
TRBJ2-7 | TRBV18 | . | . | CASSPAAGLDLSEQYF | TGTGCCAGCTCACCGGCGGCCGGGCTTGATCTGTCCGAGCAGTACTTC
TRBJ2-2 | TRBV7-6 | . | TRBD2 | CASRSSGGTGELFF | TGTGCCAGCAGGTCCAGCGGGGGGACAGGGGAGCTGTTTTTT
TRBJ2-6 | TRBV7-8 | . | . | CASSHGYSGANVLTF | TGTGCCAGCAGCCATGGGTACTCTGGGGCCAACGTCCTGACTTTC
TRBJ2-7 | TRBV19 | . | . | CASSIGHEAYEQYF | TGTGCCAGTAGTATAGGACACGAAGCCTACGAGCAGTACTTC
TRBJ2-1 | TRBV7-2 | . | TRBD2 | CASSALAGGYNEQFF | TGTGCCAGCAGCGCTTTAGCGGGGGGCTACAATGAGCAGTTCTTC
TRBJ2-5 | TRBV7-9 | . | . | CASSSVAQEVGGTQYF | TGTGCCAGCAGCTCCGTTGCCCAGGAGGTAGGGGGGACCCAGTACTTC
TRBJ2-6 | TRBV7-9 | . | . | CASSSLDSGANVLTF | TGTGCCAGCAGCTCCTTAGACTCTGGGGCCAACGTCCTGACTTTC
TRBJ1-2 | TRBV4-2 | . | TRBD1 | CASSLALGDSYGYTF | TGTGCCAGCAGCTTGGCCTTGGGGGACAGCTATGGCTACACCTTC
TRBJ1-1 | TRBV20-1 | . | . | CSARVERGAFF | TGCAGTGCTCGTGTCGAGAGGGGAGCTTTCTTT
TRBJ1-2 | TRBV5-5 | . | . | CASSPEPQAGYGYTF | TGTGCCAGCAGCCCGGAACCACAAGCAGGCTATGGCTACACCTTC
TRBJ2-2 | TRBV27 | . | . | CASSSGYGELFF | TGTGCCAGCAGTTCGGGGTACGGGGAGCTGTTTTTT
TRBJ2-2 | TRBV5-5 | . | . | CASSLSVSGELFF | TGTGCCAGCAGCTTGTCGGTTAGCGGGGAGCTGTTTTTT
TRBJ2-2 | TRBV6-5 | . | . | CASRISDSLTGELFF | TGTGCCAGCAGAATATCGGACAGTCTCACCGGGGAGCTGTTTTTT
TRBJ1-6 | TRBV5-1 | . | . | CASTLVGAQRGSPLHF | TGCGCCAGCACTCTGGTGGGGGCCCAACGGGGTTCACCCCTCCACTTT
TRBJ1-2 | TRBV28 | few | . | CASSPRGASGYTF | TGTGCCAGCAGCCCCCGGGGGGCTTCTGGCTACACCTTC
TRBJ2-3 | TRBV7-8 | . | TRBD2 | CASSSLAGTRVTDTQYF | TGTGCCAGCAGCTCACTCGCCGGGACTAGGGTAACAGATACGCAGTATTTT
TRBJ1-2 | TRBV5-6 | . | . | CASSLGISAPNYGYTF | TGTGCCAGCAGCTTGGGAATCTCAGCTCCTAACTATGGCTACACCTTC
TRBJ2-2 | TRBV7-9 | . | . | CASSTRDTNTGELFF | TGTGCCAGCAGCACCCGGGACACTAACACCGGGGAGCTGTTTTTT
TRBJ1-3 | TRBV5-5 | . | . | CASSLAGNSGNTIYF | TGTGCCAGCAGCTTGGCGGGCAACTCTGGAAACACCATATATTTT
TRBJ2-5 | TRBV18 | . | . | CASSPDFRETQYF | TGTGCCAGCTCACCGGACTTCCGGGAGACCCAGTACTTC
TRBJ2-7 | TRBV7-9 | . | TRBD1 | CASNRGDRGHPFHYEQYF | TGTGCCAGCAACCGCGGGGACAGGGGTCACCCCTTCCACTACGAGCAGTACTTC
TRBJ2-1 | TRBV28 | . | TRBD2 | CASSPLTSEWYNEQFF | TGTGCCAGCAGTCCACTGACTAGCGAGTGGTACAATGAGCAGTTCTTC
TRBJ1-5 | TRBV28 | . | . | CASSLYTTRRGQPQHF | TGTGCCAGCAGTTTGTATACCACCAGGAGGGGTCAGCCCCAGCATTTT
TRBJ2-6 | TRBV7-9 | . | . | CASSLGSSGANVLTF | TGTGCCAGCAGCTTAGGAAGCTCTGGGGCCAACGTCCTGACTTTC
TRBJ2-1 | TRBV5-6 | . | . | CASSKGQKQFF | TGTGCCAGCAGCAAAGGACAGAAGCAGTTCTTC
TRBJ2-3 | TRBV7-9 | . | . | CASSFLGIATDTQYF | TGTGCCAGCAGCTTCCTCGGGATAGCGACAGATACGCAGTATTTT
TRBJ1-6 | TRBV7-2 | . | . | CASSLTGRIYSPLHF | TGTGCCAGCAGCTTAACGGGACGGATTTATTCACCCCTCCACTTT
TRBJ1-4 | TRBV27 | . | . | CASSLWGLVDEKLFF | TGTGCCAGCAGTTTATGGGGTTTAGTCGATGAAAAACTGTTTTTT
TRBJ2-4 | TRBV7-8 | . | . | CASSLGPGSAKNIQYF | TGTGCCAGCAGCTTAGGTCCGGGGAGCGCCAAAAACATTCAGTACTTC
TRBJ1-4 | TRBV28 | . | . | CASTAPGRKLFF | TGTGCCAGCACCGCCCCTGGAAGGAAACTGTTTTTT
TRBJ1-3 | TRBV28 | . | . | CASSLRVDGGNTIYF | TGTGCCAGCAGTTTAAGGGTAGACGGTGGAAACACCATATATTTT
TRBJ2-5 | TRBV7-9 | . | . | CASSLGTFTPETQYF | TGTGCCAGCAGCTTAGGAACCTTTACCCCAGAGACCCAGTACTTC
TRBJ2-7 | TRBV4-2 | . | . | CASSQDRGYEQYF | TGTGCCAGCAGCCAAGATAGGGGCTACGAGCAGTACTTC
TRBJ1-4 | TRBV25-1 | once | TRBD1 | CASSKPTGAGEKLFF | TGTGCCAGCAGTAAACCAACAGGGGCGGGGGAAAAACTGTTTTTT
TRBJ2-7 | TRBV29-1 | . | . | CSVEGQESYEQYF | TGCAGCGTTGAAGGTCAGGAATCCTACGAGCAGTACTTC
TRBJ1-6 | TRBV15 | . | . | CATSKANSPLHF | TGTGCCACCTCGAAAGCTAATTCACCCCTCCACTTT
TRBJ2-7 | TRBV30 | . | TRBD2 | CAWSVHRRTSGRRAYEQYF | TGTGCCTGGAGTGTACATCGTAGGACTAGCGGGAGGCGAGCCTACGAGCAGTACTTC
TRBJ2-4 | TRBV5-4 | . | . | CASSSQGGKNIQYF | TGTGCCAGCAGCTCCCAGGGTGGCAAAAACATTCAGTACTTC
TRBJ2-7 | TRBV28 | . | . | CASSLPGPGSDEQYF | TGTGCCAGCAGTTTACCCGGGCCAGGGTCCGATGAGCAGTACTTC
TRBJ2-6 | TRBV7-9 | . | . | CASSFVRGGANVLTF | TGTGCCAGCAGCTTCGTGAGGGGTGGGGCCAACGTCCTGACTTTC
TRBJ2-7 | TRBV7-8 | . | TRBD1 | CASSRDRVYEQYF | TGTGCCAGCAGCCGGGACAGAGTCTACGAGCAGTACTTC
TRBJ1-5 | TRBV5-6 | . | . | CASSAENRAPNQPQHF | TGTGCCAGCAGCGCCGAAAACAGGGCCCCCAATCAGCCCCAGCATTTT
TRBJ2-7 | TRBV2 | . | . | CASSEARPHYEQYF | TGTGCCAGCAGTGAAGCGCGGCCTCACTACGAGCAGTACTTC
TRBJ2-4 | TRBV7-2 | . | . | CASSLVGGGGDIQYF | TGTGCCAGCAGCTTAGTAGGAGGGGGCGGGGACATTCAGTACTTC
TRBJ2-7 | TRBV7-9 | . | TRBD2 | CASSLERGVSEQYF | TGTGCCAGCAGCTTAGAACGGGGGGTCAGCGAGCAGTACTTC
TRBJ2-7 | TRBV9 | . | TRBD2 | CASSVGDSGTYEQYF | TGTGCCAGCAGCGTAGGGGATAGCGGGACCTACGAGCAGTACTTC
TRBJ2-3 | TRBV11-1 | . | TRBD2 | CASSLGLAGAPDTQYF | TGTGCCAGCAGCTTAGGACTAGCGGGGGCTCCAGATACGCAGTATTTT
TRBJ1-1 | TRBV14 | . | . | CASSQEFGWAFF | TGTGCCAGCAGCCAAGAGTTCGGTTGGGCTTTCTTT